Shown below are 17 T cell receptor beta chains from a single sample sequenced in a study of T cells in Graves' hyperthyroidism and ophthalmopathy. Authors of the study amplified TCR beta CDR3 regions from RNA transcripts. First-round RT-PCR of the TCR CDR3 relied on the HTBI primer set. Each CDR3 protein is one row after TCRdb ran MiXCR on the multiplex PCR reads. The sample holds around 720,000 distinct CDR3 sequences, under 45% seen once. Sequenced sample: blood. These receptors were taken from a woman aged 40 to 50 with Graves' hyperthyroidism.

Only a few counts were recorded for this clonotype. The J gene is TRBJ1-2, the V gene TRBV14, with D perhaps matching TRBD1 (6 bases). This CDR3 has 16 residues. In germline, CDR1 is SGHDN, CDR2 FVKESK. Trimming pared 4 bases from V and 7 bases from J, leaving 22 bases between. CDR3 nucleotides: TGTGCCAGCAGCCGAAGTAAAGGTTGGCAGGGGTCTGGCTACACCTTC. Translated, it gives CASSRSKGWQGSGYTF.

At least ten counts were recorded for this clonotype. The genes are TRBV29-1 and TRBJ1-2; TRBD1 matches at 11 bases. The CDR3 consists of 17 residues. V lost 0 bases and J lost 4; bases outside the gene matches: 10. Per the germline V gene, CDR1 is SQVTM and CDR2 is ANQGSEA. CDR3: CSVEDPGQGAQGYGYTF. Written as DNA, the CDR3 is TGCAGCGTTGAAGATCCTGGACAGGGGGCGCAGGGCTATGGCTACACCTTC.

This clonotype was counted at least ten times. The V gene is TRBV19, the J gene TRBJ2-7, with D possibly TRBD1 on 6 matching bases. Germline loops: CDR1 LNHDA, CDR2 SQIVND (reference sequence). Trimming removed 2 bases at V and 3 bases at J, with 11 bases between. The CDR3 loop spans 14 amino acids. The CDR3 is CASSIQTGSYEQYF. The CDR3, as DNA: TGTGCCAGTAGTATACAGACAGGTAGCTACGAGCAGTACTTC.

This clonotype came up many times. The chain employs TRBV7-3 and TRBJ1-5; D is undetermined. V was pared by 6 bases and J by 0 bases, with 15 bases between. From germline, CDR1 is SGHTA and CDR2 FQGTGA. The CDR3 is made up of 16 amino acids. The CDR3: CASSISEIDSNQPQHF. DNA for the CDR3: TGTGCCAGCAGTATTTCTGAAATTGATAGCAATCAGCCCCAGCATTTT. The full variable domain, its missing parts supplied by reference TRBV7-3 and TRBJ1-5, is GAGVSQTPSNKVTEKGKYVELRCDPISGHTALYWYRQSLGQGPEFLIYFQGTGAADDSGLPNDRFFAVRPEGSVSTLKIQRTERGDSAVYLCASSISEIDSNQPQHFGDGTRLSIL.

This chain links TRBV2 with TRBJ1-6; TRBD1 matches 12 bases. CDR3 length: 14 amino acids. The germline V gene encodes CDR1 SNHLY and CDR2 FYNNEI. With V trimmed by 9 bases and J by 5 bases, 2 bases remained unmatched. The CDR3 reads CARGQGANNSPLHF. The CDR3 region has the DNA TGTGCCAGGGGACAGGGGGCTAATAATTCACCCCTCCACTTT.

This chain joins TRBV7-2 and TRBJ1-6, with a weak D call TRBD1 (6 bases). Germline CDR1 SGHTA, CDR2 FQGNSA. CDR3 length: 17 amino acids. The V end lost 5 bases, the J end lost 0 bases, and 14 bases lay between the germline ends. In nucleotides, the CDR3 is TGTGCCAGCAGCCTAGGGGGGGATGTCTCCTATAATTCACCCCTCCACTTT. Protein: CASSLGGDVSYNSPLHF.

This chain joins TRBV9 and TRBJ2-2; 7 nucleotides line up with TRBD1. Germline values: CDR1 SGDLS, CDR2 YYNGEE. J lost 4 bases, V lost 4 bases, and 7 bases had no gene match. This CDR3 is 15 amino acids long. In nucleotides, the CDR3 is TGTGCCAGCAGCCCGAGGGGGCGCGGCACCGGGGAGCTGTTTTTT. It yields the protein CASSPRGRGTGELFF.

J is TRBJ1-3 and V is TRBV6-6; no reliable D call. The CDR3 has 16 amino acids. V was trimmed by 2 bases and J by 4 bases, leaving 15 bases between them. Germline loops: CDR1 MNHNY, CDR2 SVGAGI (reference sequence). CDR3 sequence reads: CASSYVILEAGNTIYF. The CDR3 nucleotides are TGTGCCAGCAGTTACGTTATTCTTGAAGCCGGAAACACCATATATTTT.

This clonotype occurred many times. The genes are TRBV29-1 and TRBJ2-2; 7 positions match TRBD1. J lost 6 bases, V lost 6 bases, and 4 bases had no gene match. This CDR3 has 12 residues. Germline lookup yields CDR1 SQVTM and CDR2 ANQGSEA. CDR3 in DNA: TGCAGCGTGGGACAGTTCCCCGGGGAGCTGTTTTTT. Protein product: CSVGQFPGELFF.

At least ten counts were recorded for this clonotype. The CDR3 protein is CASSSWTLNTEAFF. The CDR3 nucleotides read TGCGCCAGCAGCTCCTGGACCCTGAACACTGAAGCTTTCTTT. This chain joins TRBV4-1 and TRBJ1-1; D call uncertain. The CDR3 loop spans 14 amino acids. The germline V and J ends were trimmed by 5 bases and 0 bases, with 10 bases remaining between them. Germline loops: CDR1 MGHRA, CDR2 YSYEKL.

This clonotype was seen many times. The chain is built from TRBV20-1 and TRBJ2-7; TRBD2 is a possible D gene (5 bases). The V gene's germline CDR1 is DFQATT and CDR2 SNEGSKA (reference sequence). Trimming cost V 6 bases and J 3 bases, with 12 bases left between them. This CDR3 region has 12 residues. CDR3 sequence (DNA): TGCAGTGCCAAGAAAGACTACTACGAGCAGTACTTC. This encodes CSAKKDYYEQYF.

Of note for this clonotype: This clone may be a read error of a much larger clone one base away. In DNA form, the CDR3 reads TGTGCCACCAGTAGACGGGACAGTTCCATGAACACTGAAGCTTTCTTT. This translates into CATSRRDSSMNTEAFF. The chain combines TRBV10-3 with TRBJ1-1, with 7 bases lining up with TRBD1. In germline, CDR1 is ENHRY, CDR2 SYGVKD. The CDR3 covers 16 residues.

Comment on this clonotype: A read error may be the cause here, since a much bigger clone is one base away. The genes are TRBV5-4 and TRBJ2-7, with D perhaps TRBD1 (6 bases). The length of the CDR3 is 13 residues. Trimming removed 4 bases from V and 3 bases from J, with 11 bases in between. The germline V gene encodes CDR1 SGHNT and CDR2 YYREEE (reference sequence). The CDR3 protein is CASSVGQYYEQYF. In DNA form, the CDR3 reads TGTGCCAGCAGCGTTGGACAGTACTACGAGCAGTACTTC.

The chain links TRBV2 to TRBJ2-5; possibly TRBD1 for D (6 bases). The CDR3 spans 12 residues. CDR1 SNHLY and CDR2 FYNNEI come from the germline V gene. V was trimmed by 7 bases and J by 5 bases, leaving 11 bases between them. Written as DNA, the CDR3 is TGTGCCAGCAACGGCGACAGGGAGACCCAGTACTTC. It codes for CASNGDRETQYF.

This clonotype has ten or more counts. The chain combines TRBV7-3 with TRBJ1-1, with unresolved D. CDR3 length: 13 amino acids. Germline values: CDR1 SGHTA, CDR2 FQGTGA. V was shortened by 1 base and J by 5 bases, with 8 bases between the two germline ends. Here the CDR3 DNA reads TGTGCCAGCAGCTTAAGCGAGGGTACTGAAGCTTTCTTT. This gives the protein CASSLSEGTEAFF.

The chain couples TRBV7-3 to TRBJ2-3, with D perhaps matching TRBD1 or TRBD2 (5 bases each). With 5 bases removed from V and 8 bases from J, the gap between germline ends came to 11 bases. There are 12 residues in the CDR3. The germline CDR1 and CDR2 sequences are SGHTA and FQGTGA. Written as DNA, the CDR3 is TGTGCCAGCAGCAGGGACGCCGGTACGCAGTATTTT. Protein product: CASSRDAGTQYF. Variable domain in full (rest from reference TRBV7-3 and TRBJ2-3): GAGVSQTPSNKVTEKGKYVELRCDPISGHTALYWYRQSLGQGPEFLIYFQGTGAADDSGLPNDRFFAVRPEGSVSTLKIQRTERGDSAVYLCASSRDAGTQYFGPGTRLTVL.

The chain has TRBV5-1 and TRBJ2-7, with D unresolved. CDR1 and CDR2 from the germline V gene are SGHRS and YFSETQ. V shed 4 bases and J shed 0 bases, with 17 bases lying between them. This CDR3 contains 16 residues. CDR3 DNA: TGCGCCAGCAGCCAAGATCCTGGGGTAAGCTCCTACGAGCAGTACTTC. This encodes CASSQDPGVSSYEQYF.